Detailed here is one TCR beta chain. Antigen unknown. Assay used: immunoSEQ multiplex PCR; TCRdb lists only in-frame clones, some missing. The sample gives about 100,000 clones, roughly 90% of which show up once; 0.85% to 1% is in the top ten. This entry is derived from a study of graft-versus-host responses after intestinal transplantation. Study details: All recipients were given anti-thymocyte globulin induction, and tacrolimus and steroids were then administered for around three years.

Trimming pared 7 bases from V and 0 bases from J, leaving 10 bases between. The CDR3 spans 14 residues. CDR1 and CDR2 from the germline V gene are WSHSY and SAAADI. Study findings and constraints: Some patients had graft-donor T cell macrochimerism, and their allografts showed high graft-versus-host to host-versus-graft clonal ratios. GvH clonotypes were identified within recipient marrow, with a subset emerging first in ileum or blood.

Sequenced material: unstimulated CD4+ T cells sorted from spleen or lymph node cells, taken before transplant. The sequence was collected from a human donor who was the organ donor for an intestinal transplant. J is TRBJ1-3 and V is TRBV10-2, with a weak D call TRBD1 (6 bases). CDR3 in DNA: TGCGCCAGCACCCCGGGGGCCTCTGGAAACACCATATATTTT. Its translation is CASTPGASGNTIYF.